Sequencing of this TCR beta chain was carried out in a study of CD8+ T cells in alopecia areata. Notes on the study in general: Mice showed TCR sharing more clearly than patients did, possibly owing to HLA. Persistence in scalp and blood during tofacitinib was observed for many expanded lesional clones. Administration of tofacitinib significantly diminished scalp clonality and expanded CD8+ clones within the top 100. Scalp data also include sequences from resident alphabeta T cells of normal skin.

Isolated RNA was reverse transcribed into cDNA used as the sequencing template. Some clones are missing from TCRdb's copy, which holds only in-frame ones; the method was immunoSEQ multiplex PCR. The table includes 190,000 or so clones, about 60% detected once. About this clone itself: The antigen remains unidentified.

The germline gives CDR1 SGHTA, CDR2 FQGNSA. This CDR3 spans 14 amino acids. V gave up 5 bases and J gave up 1 base, with 10 bases separating them. Treatment indicated: oral pan-JAK inhibitor, 5-10 mg twice daily. Sequencing used CD8+ T cells sorted from blood, obtained at week 24, from a patient treated with tofacitinib. The source is a human donor with alopecia areata. J is TRBJ2-3 and V is TRBV7-2, with D perhaps TRBD1 (6 bases). CDR3 residues: CASSTGFRTDTQYF. CDR3 sequence (DNA): TGTGCCAGCAGCACAGGGTTCCGCACAGATACGCAGTATTTT.